Listed below are T cell receptor beta chains from one sample, sequenced in a study of spatial heterogeneity in lung cancer. TCRdb called the 5' RACE reads again in MiXCR, with one record for every CDR3 protein. The sample gives 5,700 or so distinct CDR3 sequences, roughly 4% of which show up once; around 20% is in the top ten. The sequences come from lung tumor tissue, collected at surgery. The source is a female donor with early-stage non-small cell lung cancer. CDR3s include the opening cysteine and the closing phenylalanine or tryptophan. D genes are given only for firm matches. Size tells how often a clone was seen (once, few, many) or the class of an expanded clone, and some rows leave it out.

abundance: medium-sized; j_gene: TRBJ2-3; d_gene: TRBD2; v_gene: TRBV20-1; CDR3aa: CSARVWLAGADTQYF; CDR3nt: TGCAGTGCTAGAGTATGGCTAGCGGGAGCCGATACGCAGTATTTT
abundance: many; j_gene: TRBJ1-1; d_gene: -; v_gene: TRBV30; CDR3aa: CAWDGDTEAFF; CDR3nt: TGTGCCTGGGACGGTGACACTGAAGCTTTCTTT
abundance: many; j_gene: TRBJ2-2; d_gene: -; v_gene: TRBV5-1; CDR3aa: CASSGPGSGELFF; CDR3nt: TGCGCCAGCTCCGGCCCGGGTAGCGGGGAGCTGTTTTTT
abundance: medium-sized; j_gene: TRBJ2-5; d_gene: TRBD1; v_gene: TRBV7-9; CDR3aa: CASSYRGQETQYF; CDR3nt: TGTGCCAGCAGCTACAGGGGACAAGAGACCCAGTACTTC
abundance: many; j_gene: TRBJ2-3; d_gene: -; v_gene: TRBV5-1; CDR3aa: CASCTMGIRTDTQYF; CDR3nt: TGCGCCAGCTGCACTATGGGGATCCGGACAGATACGCAGTATTTT
abundance: many; j_gene: TRBJ2-5; d_gene: TRBD1; v_gene: TRBV5-1; CDR3aa: CASSLTGTGGGFETQYF; CDR3nt: TGCGCCAGCAGCCTAACCGGGACAGGGGGTGGATTTGAGACCCAGTACTTC
abundance: many; j_gene: TRBJ2-5; d_gene: -; v_gene: TRBV7-8; CDR3aa: CASSPPLLALETQYF; CDR3nt: TGTGCCAGCAGCCCCCCCCTACTAGCTTTGGAGACCCAGTACTTC
abundance: medium-sized; j_gene: TRBJ2-2; d_gene: TRBD1; v_gene: TRBV7-9; CDR3aa: CASRRIPGQGTGELFF; CDR3nt: TGTGCCAGCAGACGAATACCCGGACAGGGAACCGGGGAGCTGTTTTTT
abundance: medium-sized; j_gene: TRBJ2-1; d_gene: TRBD2; v_gene: TRBV28; CDR3aa: CASSSGTSGSNEQFF; CDR3nt: TGTGCCAGCAGTTCCGGGACTAGCGGATCCAATGAGCAGTTCTTC
abundance: many; j_gene: TRBJ2-3; d_gene: -; v_gene: TRBV27; CDR3aa: CASRGTMVGDTQYF; CDR3nt: TGTGCCAGCAGGGGGACGATGGTAGGCGATACGCAGTATTTT
abundance: medium-sized; j_gene: TRBJ2-4; d_gene: TRBD2; v_gene: TRBV28; CDR3aa: CASSFSGGAKNIQYF; CDR3nt: TGTGCCAGCAGTTTTAGCGGGGGGGCCAAAAACATTCAGTACTTC
abundance: many; j_gene: TRBJ2-2; d_gene: TRBD1; v_gene: TRBV20-1; CDR3aa: CSARVAQGSNTGELFF; CDR3nt: TGCAGTGCTAGAGTGGCACAGGGGTCGAACACCGGGGAGCTGTTTTTT
abundance: many; j_gene: TRBJ1-6; d_gene: -; v_gene: TRBV9; CDR3aa: CASSGNNSPLHF; CDR3nt: TGTGCCAGCAGCGGGAATAATTCACCCCTCCACTTT
abundance: medium-sized; j_gene: TRBJ2-7; d_gene: TRBD2; v_gene: TRBV29-1; CDR3aa: CSGTSGRTGEQYF; CDR3nt: TGCAGCGGGACTAGCGGGAGGACTGGCGAGCAGTACTTC
abundance: many; j_gene: TRBJ1-1; d_gene: -; v_gene: TRBV5-1; CDR3aa: CASSLGSSGSAGRAFF; CDR3nt: TGCGCCAGCAGCTTGGGGTCGTCGGGCAGTGCGGGAAGAGCTTTCTTT
abundance: many; j_gene: TRBJ2-3; d_gene: -; v_gene: TRBV24-1; CDR3aa: CATSDSLSDSSTDTQYF; CDR3nt: TGTGCCACCAGTGATTCTTTGTCGGATTCTAGCACAGATACGCAGTATTTT
abundance: many; j_gene: TRBJ2-3; d_gene: -; v_gene: TRBV6-5; CDR3aa: CASSYHQGGDTQYF; CDR3nt: TGTGCCAGCAGTTACCACCAAGGTGGGGATACGCAGTATTTT
abundance: many; j_gene: TRBJ1-1; d_gene: -; v_gene: TRBV15; CDR3aa: CATSRIGSVGLNTEAFF; CDR3nt: TGTGCCACCAGCAGGATTGGGAGTGTAGGATTGAACACTGAAGCTTTCTTT
abundance: many; j_gene: TRBJ2-1; d_gene: -; v_gene: TRBV10-3; CDR3aa: CAISAERNEQFF; CDR3nt: TGTGCCATCAGTGCGGAGCGGAATGAGCAGTTCTTC
abundance: many; j_gene: TRBJ1-2; d_gene: -; v_gene: TRBV28; CDR3aa: CASSSPTGYYGYTF; CDR3nt: TGTGCCAGCAGTTCACCGACAGGCTATTATGGCTACACCTTC
abundance: many; j_gene: TRBJ2-2; d_gene: -; v_gene: TRBV7-9; CDR3aa: CASLINTGELFF; CDR3nt: TGTGCCAGCCTTATAAACACCGGGGAGCTGTTTTTT
abundance: many; j_gene: TRBJ1-5; d_gene: -; v_gene: TRBV9; CDR3aa: CASSVDATIGQPQHF; CDR3nt: TGTGCCAGCAGCGTAGATGCAACAATCGGACAGCCCCAGCATTTT
abundance: many; j_gene: TRBJ2-2; d_gene: -; v_gene: TRBV7-7; CDR3aa: CASSLDGTGELFF; CDR3nt: TGTGCTAGCAGCTTGGATGGCACCGGGGAGCTGTTTTTT
abundance: large; j_gene: TRBJ2-2; d_gene: -; v_gene: TRBV5-1; CDR3aa: CASSPLLNTGELFF; CDR3nt: TGCGCCAGCAGCCCTCTACTAAACACCGGGGAGCTGTTTTTT
abundance: medium-sized; j_gene: TRBJ1-1; d_gene: -; v_gene: TRBV24-1; CDR3aa: CATDGGRDTEAFF; CDR3nt: TGTGCCACCGACGGGGGGAGGGACACTGAAGCTTTCTTT
abundance: many; j_gene: TRBJ1-1; d_gene: -; v_gene: TRBV2; CDR3aa: CASSVSVADLMNTEAFF; CDR3nt: TGTGCCAGCAGTGTCTCGGTGGCTGATCTCATGAACACTGAAGCTTTCTTT
abundance: medium-sized; j_gene: TRBJ1-1; d_gene: -; v_gene: TRBV7-9; CDR3aa: CASSLAGTPNTEAFF; CDR3nt: TGTGCCAGCAGCTTGGCGGGGACCCCGAACACTGAAGCTTTCTTT
abundance: medium-sized; j_gene: TRBJ1-2; d_gene: TRBD1; v_gene: TRBV20-1; CDR3aa: CSAIQGGQDYGYTF; CDR3nt: TGCAGTGCTATCCAGGGAGGACAGGACTATGGCTACACCTTC
abundance: medium-sized; j_gene: TRBJ1-2; d_gene: -; v_gene: TRBV5-1; CDR3aa: CASSLGTATHGYTF; CDR3nt: TGCGCCAGCAGCTTAGGGACCGCCACCCATGGCTACACCTTC
abundance: once; j_gene: TRBJ1-4; d_gene: -; v_gene: TRBV5-1; CDR3aa: CARRYGTATNEKLFF; CDR3nt: TGCGCAAGAAGATACGGGACTGCAACTAATGAAAAACTGTTTTTT
abundance: many; j_gene: TRBJ2-5; d_gene: -; v_gene: TRBV10-2; CDR3aa: CASRPTTGPFETQYF; CDR3nt: TGCGCCAGCAGGCCTACTACAGGGCCGTTCGAGACCCAGTACTTC
abundance: medium-sized; j_gene: TRBJ1-5; d_gene: -; v_gene: TRBV30; CDR3aa: CAWSVGQGDPQHF; CDR3nt: TGTGCCTGGAGTGTAGGGCAGGGCGACCCCCAGCATTTT
abundance: few; j_gene: TRBJ2-1; d_gene: TRBD2; v_gene: TRBV16; CDR3aa: CASSQGVAGGDNEQFF; CDR3nt: TGTGCCAGCAGCCAAGGGGTAGCGGGAGGCGACAATGAGCAGTTCTTC
abundance: many; j_gene: TRBJ2-2; d_gene: -; v_gene: TRBV3-1; CDR3aa: CASNDLNTGELFF; CDR3nt: TGTGCCAGCAATGACCTGAACACCGGGGAGCTGTTTTTT
abundance: many; j_gene: TRBJ1-1; d_gene: -; v_gene: TRBV7-9; CDR3aa: CASSLVLPSSTEAFF; CDR3nt: TGTGCCAGCAGCTTAGTCCTCCCTAGTAGCACTGAAGCTTTCTTT
abundance: -; j_gene: TRBJ1-6; d_gene: -; v_gene: TRBV30; CDR3aa: CAWKYVHSPLHF; CDR3nt: TGTGCCTGGAAGTACGTGCATTCACCCCTCCACTTT
abundance: many; j_gene: TRBJ2-3; d_gene: -; v_gene: TRBV24-1; CDR3aa: CATSPPEGRDRDTQYF; CDR3nt: TGTGCCACCAGTCCTCCTGAGGGCAGGGATAGAGATACGCAGTATTTT
abundance: medium-sized; j_gene: TRBJ2-3; d_gene: TRBD2; v_gene: TRBV12-3/TRBV12-4; CDR3aa: CASSQASGNTDTQYF; CDR3nt: TGTGCCAGCAGTCAGGCGAGCGGGAACACAGATACGCAGTATTTT
abundance: medium-sized; j_gene: TRBJ2-7; d_gene: -; v_gene: TRBV7-9; CDR3aa: CASSPLSRVEQYF; CDR3nt: TGTGCCAGCAGCCCACTATCCCGCGTCGAGCAGTACTTC
abundance: many; j_gene: TRBJ1-5; d_gene: -; v_gene: TRBV28; CDR3aa: CASSLSTWTEYSNQPQHF; CDR3nt: TGTGCCAGCAGTTTATCGACCTGGACGGAGTATAGCAATCAGCCCCAGCATTTT
abundance: -; j_gene: TRBJ2-2; d_gene: TRBD2; v_gene: TRBV20-1; CDR3aa: CSARAAGKAGELFF; CDR3nt: TGCAGTGCTAGAGCAGCGGGAAAGGCCGGGGAGCTGTTTTTT
abundance: medium-sized; j_gene: TRBJ2-1; d_gene: TRBD2; v_gene: TRBV18; CDR3aa: CASSPRLADSYNEQFF; CDR3nt: TGTGCCAGCTCACCACGCCTAGCGGACTCCTACAATGAGCAGTTCTTC
abundance: many; j_gene: TRBJ1-5; d_gene: -; v_gene: TRBV18; CDR3aa: CASSLEQNQPQHF; CDR3nt: TGTGCCAGCTCACTTGAACAGAATCAGCCCCAGCATTTT
abundance: many; j_gene: TRBJ2-7; d_gene: TRBD1; v_gene: TRBV20-1; CDR3aa: CSAGGTGGLSYEQYF; CDR3nt: TGCAGTGCTGGAGGGACAGGGGGTCTCTCCTACGAGCAGTACTTC
abundance: medium-sized; j_gene: TRBJ2-7; d_gene: TRBD1; v_gene: TRBV27; CDR3aa: CASSSRTGRNRGEQYF; CDR3nt: TGTGCCAGCAGTTCCAGGACAGGGCGTAATAGAGGCGAGCAGTACTTC
abundance: many; j_gene: TRBJ2-3; d_gene: -; v_gene: TRBV11-3; CDR3aa: CASSPGTDTQYF; CDR3nt: TGTGCCAGCAGCCCGGGAACAGATACGCAGTATTTT
abundance: few; j_gene: TRBJ2-5; d_gene: TRBD1; v_gene: TRBV2; CDR3aa: CASSGGQGNQETQYF; CDR3nt: TGTGCCAGCAGTGGGGGACAGGGGAACCAAGAGACCCAGTACTTC
abundance: many; j_gene: TRBJ2-7; d_gene: -; v_gene: TRBV3-1; CDR3aa: CASSPRGAYEQYF; CDR3nt: TGTGCCAGCAGTCCTCGGGGCGCCTACGAGCAGTACTTC
abundance: medium-sized; j_gene: TRBJ2-1; d_gene: -; v_gene: TRBV24-1; CDR3aa: CATSDLSEQFF; CDR3nt: TGTGCCACCAGTGATTTATCTGAGCAGTTCTTC
abundance: many; j_gene: TRBJ1-1; d_gene: -; v_gene: TRBV7-8; CDR3aa: CASSHAGDPPEAFF; CDR3nt: TGTGCCAGCAGCCACGCCGGGGACCCTCCTGAAGCTTTCTTT
abundance: few; j_gene: TRBJ1-4; d_gene: -; v_gene: TRBV25-1; CDR3aa: CASTDGINEKLFF; CDR3nt: TGTGCCAGCACAGACGGGATTAATGAAAAACTGTTTTTT
abundance: many; j_gene: TRBJ1-2; d_gene: -; v_gene: TRBV7-8; CDR3aa: CASSPAEGGFYGYTF; CDR3nt: TGTGCCAGCAGCCCCGCGGAAGGAGGGTTCTATGGCTACACCTTC
abundance: many; j_gene: TRBJ2-3; d_gene: -; v_gene: TRBV14; CDR3aa: CASTLAVADTQYF; CDR3nt: TGTGCCAGCACCCTTGCTGTGGCGGATACGCAGTATTTT
abundance: many; j_gene: TRBJ2-7; d_gene: TRBD2; v_gene: TRBV6-5; CDR3aa: CASSRPTSGDYEQYF; CDR3nt: TGTGCCAGCAGTAGACCGACTAGCGGGGACTACGAGCAGTACTTC
abundance: medium-sized; j_gene: TRBJ1-1; d_gene: -; v_gene: TRBV12-3/TRBV12-4; CDR3aa: CASSLFGGNTEAFF; CDR3nt: TGTGCCAGCAGTTTATTTGGGGGGAACACTGAAGCTTTCTTT
abundance: large; j_gene: TRBJ2-6; d_gene: -; v_gene: TRBV24-1; CDR3aa: CATSGLSGANVLTF; CDR3nt: TGTGCCACCAGCGGGCTCTCTGGGGCCAACGTCCTGACTTTC
abundance: many; j_gene: TRBJ1-4; d_gene: TRBD1; v_gene: TRBV29-1; CDR3aa: CSVGQGSVAGEKLFF; CDR3nt: TGCAGCGTGGGACAGGGGAGCGTTGCTGGTGAAAAACTGTTTTTT
abundance: medium-sized; j_gene: TRBJ2-4; d_gene: -; v_gene: TRBV6-1; CDR3aa: CASSADGGMNIQYF; CDR3nt: TGTGCCAGCAGTGCTGACGGGGGCATGAACATTCAGTACTTC
abundance: medium-sized; j_gene: TRBJ2-7; d_gene: -; v_gene: TRBV6-2/TRBV6-3; CDR3aa: CASSPAGLAYEQYF; CDR3nt: TGTGCCAGCAGTCCAGCCGGGCTTGCCTACGAGCAGTACTTC
abundance: medium-sized; j_gene: TRBJ2-7; d_gene: TRBD2; v_gene: TRBV6-6; CDR3aa: CATRGTSEAEQYF; CDR3nt: TGTGCCACCCGAGGGACTAGCGAAGCCGAGCAGTACTTC